This section outlines one T cell receptor beta chain sequence together with its context. Its specificity is unknown. The V and J ends lost 4 bases and 2 bases, in that order; junction bases with no gene match: 0. The germline gives CDR1 MGHDK, CDR2 SYGVNS. CDR3 length: 13 residues. This sample is part of a study of T cell responses to AZD1222 COVID-19 vaccine. Study-wide results and caveats: Breadth and depth of Spike-specific TCRs rose after two AZD1222 doses.

Generated by immunoSEQ multiplex PCR, the TCRdb table keeps only in-frame clones and is missing some. The sample holds about 92,000 clones, approximately 91% seen once. The source of this sequence is an adult in good health. The sequences come from peripheral blood, collected on day 0 of AZD1222 vaccination. The J gene is TRBJ2-7, the V gene TRBV25-1, with 9 bases aligning to TRBD1. The CDR3 bases are TGTGCCAGCAGTGGACAGGGGGCCTACGAGCAGTACTTC. Encoded protein: CASSGQGAYEQYF.